Below, 32 T cell receptor beta chains from the same sample are listed, as sequenced in a study of blood T cell repertoires in COVID-19 (TCRdb year 2020). Library generation was performed with the immunoSEQ multiplex PCR assay. This immuneACCESS table, as held by TCRdb, lists in-frame sequences with V and J called but not all clones. Of the missing ones, under half trace to an unresolved V gene in checked studies; the others have no known cause. The sample table shows over 200,000 clones, and roughly four fifths are seen once. The ten top clones hold roughly 2.5% of the sample. Input material: peripheral blood. All receptors come from a woman aged 40 to 49 with active or convalescent COVID-19.

This CDR3 reads CATSDLRGPSTDTQYF. The CDR3 coding sequence is TGTGCCACCAGTGATTTAAGGGGCCCAAGCACAGATACGCAGTATTTT. The chain has TRBV24-1 and TRBJ2-3; possible D gene TRBD1, 5 bases. CDR1 is KGHDR, CDR2 SFDVKD, per germline. The CDR3 length is 16 residues. Trimming took 1 base from V and 0 from J, leaving 10 bases between them.

The chain employs TRBV28 and TRBJ1-3; a weak D match, TRBD1 (6 bases). The germline gives CDR1 MDHEN, CDR2 SYDVKM. The ends were cut back, 9 bases at V and 0 bases at J, with 12 bases in the middle. This CDR3 contains 14 residues. The CDR3 loop is CASGDTSSGNTIYF. The CDR3 DNA is TGTGCCAGTGGGGACACGAGCTCTGGAAACACCATATATTTT.

V and J are TRBV3-1 (or the pseudogene TRBV3-2) and TRBJ1-2; 11 bases agree with TRBD1. Germline V gives CDR1 LGHDT, CDR2 YNNKEL (reference sequence). The CDR3 runs to 15 residues. Losses at the gene ends were 3 bases for V and 4 bases for J; bases not matched to a gene: 4. For the CDR3, the DNA is TGTGCCAGCAGCCAGTGGACAGGGGGCTTCTATGGCTACACCTTC. Encoded protein: CASSQWTGGFYGYTF.

This chain joins TRBV6-5 and TRBJ2-7, with 7 positions matching TRBD1. This CDR3 is built from 15 residues. Looked up from germline, CDR1 is MNHEY and CDR2 is SVGAGI. The trim removed 5 bases at V and 0 bases at J, leaving 7 bases unmatched. CDR3 sequence reads: CASSQTRDSSYEQYF. The CDR3 nucleotides read TGTGCCAGCAGTCAAACCCGGGACAGCTCCTACGAGCAGTACTTC.

The gene calls are TRBV19 and TRBJ2-1; a possible D gene is TRBD2 (6 bases). The germline V gene encodes CDR1 LNHDA and CDR2 SQIVND (reference sequence). The CDR3 is 15 residues long. Trimming took 6 bases from V and 0 from J, leaving 12 bases between them. CDR3 sequence (DNA): TGTGCCAGTAGCGTAGCGGCCAGCTCCTACAATGAGCAGTTCTTC. This sequence encodes CASSVAASSYNEQFF.

A remark on this clone: One end of the junction varies from germline; a read error may be responsible. The CDR3 reads CAWSPGLAKTGELFF. The CDR3 DNA is TGTGCCTGGAGTCCCGGACTAGCGAAAACCGGGGAGCTGTTTTTT. The V call is TRBV30, the J call TRBJ2-2; 9 nucleotides agree with TRBD2. The CDR3 extends over 15 amino acids. Germline V gene sequence: CDR1 GTSNPN, CDR2 SVGIG (reference sequence).

J is TRBJ1-3 and V is TRBV28; a possible D gene is TRBD1 (6 bases). In germline, CDR1 is MDHEN, CDR2 SYDVKM. With 7 bases removed from V and 0 bases from J, the gap between germline ends came to 19 bases. The CDR3 is 17 amino acids. CDR3 sequence: CASMLAGQTSSGNTIYF. The DNA for the CDR3 is TGTGCCAGCATGCTGGCAGGACAGACAAGCTCTGGAAACACCATATATTTT.

V is TRBV2 and J is TRBJ2-7; 9 nucleotides align to TRBD1. This CDR3 spans 17 amino acids. Germline CDR1 is SNHLY and CDR2 is FYNNEI. V gave up 0 bases and J gave up 3 bases; unmatched junction bases: 9. CDR3 nucleotides: TGTGCCAGCAGTGAAGCGCAGGCGGGGACAGGGCGCTACGAGCAGTACTTC. Translating gives CASSEAQAGTGRYEQYF.

This chain links TRBV4-2 with TRBJ1-5, with 7 positions matching TRBD1. The germline gives CDR1 LGHNA, CDR2 YNFKEQ. J gave up 9 bases and V 1 base, and 6 bases lay outside the gene matches. The CDR3 sequence is 14 residues long. CDR3 in DNA: TGTGCCAGCAGCCAAGTTCAGGGGGAAAGGCCCCAGCATTTT. As protein: CASSQVQGERPQHF.

The rearrangement uses TRBV19 and TRBJ2-1; 7 bases line up with TRBD2. This CDR3 is built from 16 residues. From germline, CDR1 is LNHDA and CDR2 SQIVND (reference sequence). With V trimmed by 0 bases and J by 5 bases, 7 bases remained unmatched. CDR3 protein: CASSIDGGGANNEQFF. The DNA for the CDR3 is TGTGCCAGTAGTATAGATGGGGGAGGGGCAAACAATGAGCAGTTCTTC.

The chain recombines TRBV11-2 with TRBJ2-1, with 11 nucleotides matching TRBD1. V shed 3 bases, J shed 8 bases, and the junction held 3 bases outside the gene matches. Germline-derived CDR1 and CDR2 are SGHAT and FQNNGV. CDR3 size: 14 residues. CDR3 coding DNA: TGTGCCAGCAGCTTGGACAGGGGGCCCCATGAGCAGTTCTTC. This sequence encodes CASSLDRGPHEQFF.

The rearrangement uses TRBV24-1 and TRBJ2-2; a possible D gene is TRBD2 (5 bases). The CDR3 totals 18 residues. Trimming left V 5 bases short and J 0 bases short, with 18 bases between. From germline, CDR1 is KGHDR and CDR2 SFDVKD. The CDR3 protein is CATSARTVTIANTGELFF. CDR3 nucleotides: TGTGCCACCAGTGCTCGGACTGTTACCATTGCGAACACCGGGGAGCTGTTTTTT.

The rearrangement uses TRBV6-5 and TRBJ1-6; 10 bases line up with TRBD1. The V gene's germline CDR1 is MNHEY and CDR2 SVGAGI. The CDR3 has 15 amino acids. J was trimmed by 9 bases and V by 7 bases; bases with no gene match: 9. CDR3 coding DNA: TGTGCCAGCACCGCAACGGGACAGGGGTCTTCACCCCTCCACTTT. This codes for CASTATGQGSSPLHF.

The chain joins TRBV12-2 to TRBJ2-7; no DNA check was done on the table's D call, TRBD2. TRBV12-2 is marked as a pseudogene. CDR3 size: 14 residues. The CDR3 DNA sequence: TGTGCAAGTCGCTTGGCTAGCGGCTCCTACGAGCAGTACTTC. Encoded protein: CASRLASGSYEQYF.

The V call is TRBV6-1, the J call TRBJ2-3; 11 nucleotides line up with TRBD2. Unmatched junction bases numbered 16, after V lost 0 bases and J lost 8 bases. The CDR3 runs to 19 residues. CDR1 is MNHNS and CDR2 is SASEGT in the germline V gene. The CDR3 sequence is CASSEAPPRLAGRAGTQYF. The CDR3 DNA follows: TGTGCCAGCAGTGAAGCGCCCCCTCGACTAGCGGGACGGGCGGGTACGCAGTATTTT.

The chain joins TRBV7-9 to TRBJ2-5, with TRBD1 as a possible D gene (7 bases). The germline gives CDR1 SEHNR, CDR2 FQNEAQ (reference sequence). There are 15 residues in the CDR3. V lost 5 bases to trimming and J lost 4 bases, with 17 bases between them. Written as DNA, the CDR3 is TGTGCCAGCAGCGGGGAGGACAGGAATCTAGAGACCCAGTACTTC. This codes for CASSGEDRNLETQYF.

The CDR3 DNA is TGTGCCACCAGTCAGGAGGGGACAGGGCGCTACGAGCAGTACTTC. It is translated as CATSQEGTGRYEQYF. The chain uses TRBV24-1 and TRBJ2-7; 9 bases align to TRBD1. Germline V gene lookup returns CDR1 KGHDR and CDR2 SFDVKD. Trimming at V came to 6 bases and at J to 3 bases, leaving 8 bases not matched to a gene. This CDR3 contains 15 residues.

The chain joins TRBV7-9 to TRBJ1-4, with TRBD1 matching 7 bases. CDR1 is SEHNR and CDR2 is FQNEAQ in the germline V gene (reference sequence). Unmatched junction bases numbered 3, after V lost 4 bases and J lost 4 bases. The CDR3 is 14 residues long. The CDR3 DNA sequence: TGTGCCAGCAGCTCCCGGGACAGTAATGAAAAACTGTTTTTT. Encoded protein: CASSSRDSNEKLFF.

The CDR3: CASSSQGLQETQYF. CDR3 nucleotides: TGTGCCAGCAGTTCCCAGGGCCTCCAAGAGACCCAGTACTTC. The chain uses TRBV28 and TRBJ2-5, with a weak D call TRBD1 (5 bases). The V end lost 4 bases, the J end lost 1 base, and 10 bases lay between the germline ends. Germline V gene lookup returns CDR1 MDHEN and CDR2 SYDVKM. The CDR3 extends over 14 amino acids. Supplemented by reference TRBV28 and TRBJ2-5, the full variable domain reads DVKVTQSSRYLVKRTGEKVFLECVQDMDHENMFWYRQDPGLGLRLIYFSYDVKMKEKGDIPEGYSVSREKKERFSLILESASTNQTSMYLCASSSQGLQETQYFGPGTRLLVL.

The genes are TRBV5-4 and TRBJ2-3; 10 bases line up with TRBD2. The germline CDR1 and CDR2 sequences are SGHNT and YYREEE (reference sequence). The CDR3 runs 15 residues. V was pared by 0 bases and J by 4 bases, with 2 bases of the junction left unmatched. CDR3 bases: TGTGCCAGCAGCTTGGCTAGCGGGAGTTCAGATACGCAGTATTTT. Its protein is CASSLASGSSDTQYF.

The rearrangement uses TRBV7-2 and TRBJ2-7; D is perhaps TRBD2 (6 bases). Germline V gives CDR1 SGHTA, CDR2 FQGNSA. This CDR3 has 14 residues. The ends were cut back, 5 bases at V and 4 bases at J, with 15 bases in the middle. The CDR3 nucleotides read TGTGCCAGCAGCCCTGGAGGGGTAGAGTACGAGCAGTACTTC. Protein sequence: CASSPGGVEYEQYF.

The table lists this clone with a count of one. The chain couples TRBV3-1 (or the pseudogene TRBV3-2) to TRBJ1-5; D is undetermined. Germline V gene data show CDR1 as LGHDT and CDR2 as YNNKEL (reference sequence). The CDR3 is made up of 14 amino acids. Trimming took off 1 base at V and 7 bases at J, with 11 bases between the two ends. The CDR3 nucleotides read TGTGCCAGCAGCCAAGCAGGATTAGTCCAGCCCCAGCATTTT. It encodes CASSQAGLVQPQHF.

The chain carries TRBV12-5 and TRBJ2-5, with 11 bases fitting TRBD1. The germline V gene encodes CDR1 LGHNT and CDR2 FRNRAP. This CDR3 comprises 14 residues. Trimming took 6 bases from V and 4 from J; bases not matched to a gene: 4. The CDR3 DNA sequence: TGTGCTAGTGGCTGGACAGGGGGCTTAGAGACCCAGTACTTC. Amino acids: CASGWTGGLETQYF. The full variable domain, in which reference TRBV12-5 and TRBJ2-5 provide the parts outside the CDR3, is DARVTQTPRHKVTEMGQEVTMRCQPILGHNTVFWYRQTMMQGLELLAYFRNRAPLDDSGMPKDRFSAEMPDATLATLKIQPSEPRDSAVYFCASGWTGGLETQYFGPGTRLLVL.

The chain is built from TRBV13 and TRBJ2-7; 9 bases are shared with TRBD1. Germline-derived CDR1 and CDR2 are PRHDT and FYEKMQ (reference sequence). This CDR3 comprises 16 residues. V was pared by 0 bases and J by 2 bases, with 5 bases of the junction left unmatched. CDR3 sequence: CASSLGGTGQPYEQYF. CDR3 nucleotides: TGTGCCAGCAGCTTAGGGGGGACAGGGCAACCCTACGAGCAGTACTTC.

V usage is TRBV19 and J usage is TRBJ1-5, with 9 bases fitting TRBD1. The V gene end was trimmed by 5 bases and the J gene end by 7 bases; junction bases not matched to a gene: 9. The CDR3 covers 15 residues. Germline values: CDR1 LNHDA, CDR2 SQIVND (reference sequence). The CDR3 bases are TGTGCCAGTAGTGGCACCGGGACAGGGAACCAGCCCCAGCATTTT. Protein: CASSGTGTGNQPQHF. The full variable domain, in which reference TRBV19 and TRBJ1-5 provide the parts outside the CDR3, is DGGITQSPKYLFRKEGQNVTLSCEQNLNHDAMYWYRQDPGQGLRLIYYSQIVNDFQKGDIAEGYSVSREKKESFPLTVTSAQKNPTAFYLCASSGTGTGNQPQHFGDGTRLSIL.

The chain has TRBV2 and TRBJ2-7, with 7 bases identical to TRBD1. V was clipped by 7 bases and J by 0 bases; unmatched bases: 6. CDR3 size: 14 residues. From germline, CDR1 is SNHLY and CDR2 FYNNEI. The CDR3 loop is CASKTTGDSYEQYF. The CDR3 DNA sequence: TGTGCCAGCAAAACTACAGGGGACTCCTACGAGCAGTACTTC.

The chain combines TRBV19 with TRBJ1-2; D is possibly TRBD1 (5 bases). The CDR3 contains 14 residues. Trimming took off 1 base at V and 8 bases at J, with 14 bases between the two ends. Germline lookup yields CDR1 LNHDA and CDR2 SQIVND (reference sequence). As DNA, the CDR3 is TGTGCCAGTAGTATAGTTCAGGGCGCAGACGGCTACACCTTC. Its translation: CASSIVQGADGYTF.

This chain joins TRBV3-1 (or the pseudogene TRBV3-2) and TRBJ1-1; D not resolved. The CDR3 consists of 14 residues. The germline V gene encodes CDR1 LGHDT and CDR2 YNNKEL (reference sequence). V gave up 4 bases and J gave up 5 bases, with 14 bases separating them. Here the CDR3 reads CASSPVGPGTEAFF. DNA of the CDR3: TGTGCCAGCAGCCCCGTGGGCCCGGGGACTGAAGCTTTCTTT.

The J gene is TRBJ1-4, the V gene TRBV6-1, with D unresolved. V lost 7 bases, J lost 6 bases, and 15 bases lay in between. This CDR3 region has 14 residues. Germline CDR1 MNHNS, CDR2 SASEGT. This CDR3 reads CASINDRRDEKLFF. The CDR3 DNA reads TGTGCCAGCATCAATGATCGGAGGGATGAAAAACTGTTTTTT.

The chain links TRBV3-1 (or the pseudogene TRBV3-2) to TRBJ2-2; unclear D gene. There are 13 residues in the CDR3. Germline V gene lookup returns CDR1 LGHDT and CDR2 YNNKEL (reference sequence). Trimming stripped 1 base from V and 3 bases from J, with 3 bases between. CDR3 residues: CASSQAHTGELFF. The DNA for the CDR3 is TGTGCCAGCAGCCAAGCTCACACCGGGGAGCTGTTTTTT.

V is TRBV19 and J is TRBJ2-1, with TRBD2 matching over 8 bases. J was trimmed by 8 bases and V by 5 bases; bases with no gene match: 8. From germline, CDR1 is LNHDA and CDR2 SQIVND (reference sequence). The CDR3 is made up of 14 amino acids. As DNA, the CDR3 is TGTGCCAGTAGTTTACGACTAGCGAGCCATGAGCAGTTCTTC. Its translation: CASSLRLASHEQFF.

This clone was counted once. This rearrangement joins TRBV18 to TRBJ2-3, with a tentative D call TRBD1 (6 bases). The CDR3 totals 17 residues. Germline CDR1 and CDR2: KGHSH and LQKENI. Trimming took 6 bases from V and 3 from J, leaving 22 bases between them. The CDR3 sequence: CASSPKTGLKLTDTQYF. The DNA of the CDR3 is TGTGCCAGCTCCCCAAAAACAGGGTTAAAGTTGACAGATACGCAGTATTTT.